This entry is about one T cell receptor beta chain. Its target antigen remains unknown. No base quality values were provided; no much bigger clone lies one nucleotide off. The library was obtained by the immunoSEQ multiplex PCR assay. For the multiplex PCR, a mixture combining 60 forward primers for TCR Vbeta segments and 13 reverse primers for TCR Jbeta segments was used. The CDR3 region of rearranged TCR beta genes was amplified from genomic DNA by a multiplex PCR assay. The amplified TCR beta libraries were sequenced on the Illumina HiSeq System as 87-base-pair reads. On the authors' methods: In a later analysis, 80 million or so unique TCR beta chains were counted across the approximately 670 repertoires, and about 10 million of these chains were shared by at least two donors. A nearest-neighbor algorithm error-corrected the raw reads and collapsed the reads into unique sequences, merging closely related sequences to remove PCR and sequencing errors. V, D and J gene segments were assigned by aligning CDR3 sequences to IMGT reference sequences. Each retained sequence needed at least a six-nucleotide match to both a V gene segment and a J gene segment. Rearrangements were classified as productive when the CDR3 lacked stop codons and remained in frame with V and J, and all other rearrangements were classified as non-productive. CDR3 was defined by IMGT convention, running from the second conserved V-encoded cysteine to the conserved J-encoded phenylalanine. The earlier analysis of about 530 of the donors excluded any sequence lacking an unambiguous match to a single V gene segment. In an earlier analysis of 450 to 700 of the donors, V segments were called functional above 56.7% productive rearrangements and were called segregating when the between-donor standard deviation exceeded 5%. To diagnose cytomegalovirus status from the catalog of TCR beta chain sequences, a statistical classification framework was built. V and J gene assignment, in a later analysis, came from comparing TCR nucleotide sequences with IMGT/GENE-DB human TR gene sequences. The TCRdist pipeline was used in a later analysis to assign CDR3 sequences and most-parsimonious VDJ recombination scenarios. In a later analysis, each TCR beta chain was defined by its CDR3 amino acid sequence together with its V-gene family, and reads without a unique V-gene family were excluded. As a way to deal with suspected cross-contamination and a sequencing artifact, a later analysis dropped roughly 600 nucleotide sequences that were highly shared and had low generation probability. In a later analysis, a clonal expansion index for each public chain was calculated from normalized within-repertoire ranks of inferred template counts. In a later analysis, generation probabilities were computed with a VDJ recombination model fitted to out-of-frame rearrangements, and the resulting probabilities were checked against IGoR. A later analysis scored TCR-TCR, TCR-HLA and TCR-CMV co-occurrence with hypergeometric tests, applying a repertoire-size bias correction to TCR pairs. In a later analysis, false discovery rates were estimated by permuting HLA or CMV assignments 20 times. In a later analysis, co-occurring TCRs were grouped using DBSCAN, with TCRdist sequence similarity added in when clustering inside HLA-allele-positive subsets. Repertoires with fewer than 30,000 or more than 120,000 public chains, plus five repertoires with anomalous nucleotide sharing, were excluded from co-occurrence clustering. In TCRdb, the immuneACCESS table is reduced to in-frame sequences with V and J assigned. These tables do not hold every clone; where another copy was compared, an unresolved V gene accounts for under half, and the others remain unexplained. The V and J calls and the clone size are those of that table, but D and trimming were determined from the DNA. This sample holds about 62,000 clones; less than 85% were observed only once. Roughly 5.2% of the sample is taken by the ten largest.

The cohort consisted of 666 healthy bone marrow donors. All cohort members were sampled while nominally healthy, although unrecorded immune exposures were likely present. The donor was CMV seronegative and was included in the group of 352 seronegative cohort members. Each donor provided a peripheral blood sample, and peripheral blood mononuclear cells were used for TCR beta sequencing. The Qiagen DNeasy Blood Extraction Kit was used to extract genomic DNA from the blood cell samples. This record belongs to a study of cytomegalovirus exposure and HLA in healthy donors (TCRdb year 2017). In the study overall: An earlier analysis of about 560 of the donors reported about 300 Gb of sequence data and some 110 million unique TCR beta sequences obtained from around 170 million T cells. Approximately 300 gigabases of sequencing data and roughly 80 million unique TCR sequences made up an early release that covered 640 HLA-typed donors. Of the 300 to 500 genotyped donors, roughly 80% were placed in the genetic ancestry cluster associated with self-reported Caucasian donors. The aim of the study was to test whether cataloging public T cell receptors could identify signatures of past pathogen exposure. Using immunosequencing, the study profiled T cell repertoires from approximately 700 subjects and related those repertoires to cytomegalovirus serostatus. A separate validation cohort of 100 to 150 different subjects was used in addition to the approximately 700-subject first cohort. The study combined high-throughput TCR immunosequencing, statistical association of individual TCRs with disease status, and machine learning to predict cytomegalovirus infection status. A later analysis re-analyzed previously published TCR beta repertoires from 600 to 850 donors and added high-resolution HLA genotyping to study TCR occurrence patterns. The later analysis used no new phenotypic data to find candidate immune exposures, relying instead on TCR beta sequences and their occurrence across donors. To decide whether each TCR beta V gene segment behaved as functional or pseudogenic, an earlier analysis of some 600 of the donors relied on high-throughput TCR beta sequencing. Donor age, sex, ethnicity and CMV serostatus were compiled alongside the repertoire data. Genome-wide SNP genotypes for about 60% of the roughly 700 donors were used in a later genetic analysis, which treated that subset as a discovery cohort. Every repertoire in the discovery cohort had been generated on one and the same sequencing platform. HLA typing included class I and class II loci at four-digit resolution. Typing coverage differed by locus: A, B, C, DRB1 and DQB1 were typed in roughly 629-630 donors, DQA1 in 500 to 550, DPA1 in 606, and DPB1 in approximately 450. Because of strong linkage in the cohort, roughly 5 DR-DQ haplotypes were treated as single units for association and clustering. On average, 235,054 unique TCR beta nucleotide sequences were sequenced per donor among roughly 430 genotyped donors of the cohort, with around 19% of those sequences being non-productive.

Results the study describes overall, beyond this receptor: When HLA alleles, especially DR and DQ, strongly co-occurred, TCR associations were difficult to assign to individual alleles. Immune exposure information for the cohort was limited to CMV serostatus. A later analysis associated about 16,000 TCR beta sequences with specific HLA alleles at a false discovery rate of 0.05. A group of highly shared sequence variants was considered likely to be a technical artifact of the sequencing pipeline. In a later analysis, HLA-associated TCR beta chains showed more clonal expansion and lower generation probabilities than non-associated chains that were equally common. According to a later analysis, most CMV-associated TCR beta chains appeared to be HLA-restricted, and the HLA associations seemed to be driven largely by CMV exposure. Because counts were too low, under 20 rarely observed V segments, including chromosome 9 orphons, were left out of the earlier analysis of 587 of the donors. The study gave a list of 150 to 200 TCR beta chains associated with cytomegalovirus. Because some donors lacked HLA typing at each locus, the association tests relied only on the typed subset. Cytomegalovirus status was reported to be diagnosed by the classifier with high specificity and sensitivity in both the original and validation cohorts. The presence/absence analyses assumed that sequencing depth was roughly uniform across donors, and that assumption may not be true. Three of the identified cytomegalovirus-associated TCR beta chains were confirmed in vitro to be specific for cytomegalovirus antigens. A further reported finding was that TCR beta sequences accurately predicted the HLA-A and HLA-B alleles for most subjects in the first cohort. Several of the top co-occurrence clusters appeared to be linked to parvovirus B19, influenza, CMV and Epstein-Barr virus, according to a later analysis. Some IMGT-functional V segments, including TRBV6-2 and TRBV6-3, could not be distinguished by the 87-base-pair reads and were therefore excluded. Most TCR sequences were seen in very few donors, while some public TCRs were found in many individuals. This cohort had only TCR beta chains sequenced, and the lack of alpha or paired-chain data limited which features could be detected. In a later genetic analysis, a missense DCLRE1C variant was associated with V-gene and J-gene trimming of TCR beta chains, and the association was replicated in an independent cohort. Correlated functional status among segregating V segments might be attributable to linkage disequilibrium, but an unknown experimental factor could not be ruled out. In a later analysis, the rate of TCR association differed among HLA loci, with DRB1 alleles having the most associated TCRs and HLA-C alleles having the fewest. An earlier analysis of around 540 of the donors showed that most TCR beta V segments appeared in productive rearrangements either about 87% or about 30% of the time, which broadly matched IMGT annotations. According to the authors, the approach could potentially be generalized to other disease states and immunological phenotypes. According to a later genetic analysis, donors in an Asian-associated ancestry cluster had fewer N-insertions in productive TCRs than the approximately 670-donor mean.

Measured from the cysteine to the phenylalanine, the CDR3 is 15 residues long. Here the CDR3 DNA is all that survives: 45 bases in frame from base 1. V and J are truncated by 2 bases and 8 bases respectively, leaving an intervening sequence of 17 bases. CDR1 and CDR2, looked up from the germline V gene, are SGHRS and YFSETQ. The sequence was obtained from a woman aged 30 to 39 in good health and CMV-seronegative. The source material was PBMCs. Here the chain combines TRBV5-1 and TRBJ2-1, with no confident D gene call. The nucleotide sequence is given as TGCGCCAGCAGCTTTGAGGCAAGCCCGCCAGATGAGCAGTTCTTC. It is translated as CASSFEASPPDEQFF.